The T cell receptor (beta chain) described here comes from a study of technical replicates of blood from a handful of donors. V shed 4 bases and J shed 1 base, with 13 bases lying between them. This CDR3 comprises 15 residues. Germline V CDR1 and CDR2: SEHNR, FQNEAQ (reference sequence). Profiled with immunoSEQ multiplex PCR; TCRdb holds only in-frame clones, not every one. The data contain around 76,000 clones, 95% to 97% of them singletons. Sequences were obtained from T cells isolated from PBMCs. The chain combines TRBV7-9 with TRBJ1-1, with TRBD1 as a possible D gene (6 bases). The clonotype originates from a human donor in good health. The CDR3 DNA is TGTGCCAGCAGCTCCAGAGGGGGGGCGAACACTGAAGCTTTCTTT. This sequence encodes CASSSRGGANTEAFF.